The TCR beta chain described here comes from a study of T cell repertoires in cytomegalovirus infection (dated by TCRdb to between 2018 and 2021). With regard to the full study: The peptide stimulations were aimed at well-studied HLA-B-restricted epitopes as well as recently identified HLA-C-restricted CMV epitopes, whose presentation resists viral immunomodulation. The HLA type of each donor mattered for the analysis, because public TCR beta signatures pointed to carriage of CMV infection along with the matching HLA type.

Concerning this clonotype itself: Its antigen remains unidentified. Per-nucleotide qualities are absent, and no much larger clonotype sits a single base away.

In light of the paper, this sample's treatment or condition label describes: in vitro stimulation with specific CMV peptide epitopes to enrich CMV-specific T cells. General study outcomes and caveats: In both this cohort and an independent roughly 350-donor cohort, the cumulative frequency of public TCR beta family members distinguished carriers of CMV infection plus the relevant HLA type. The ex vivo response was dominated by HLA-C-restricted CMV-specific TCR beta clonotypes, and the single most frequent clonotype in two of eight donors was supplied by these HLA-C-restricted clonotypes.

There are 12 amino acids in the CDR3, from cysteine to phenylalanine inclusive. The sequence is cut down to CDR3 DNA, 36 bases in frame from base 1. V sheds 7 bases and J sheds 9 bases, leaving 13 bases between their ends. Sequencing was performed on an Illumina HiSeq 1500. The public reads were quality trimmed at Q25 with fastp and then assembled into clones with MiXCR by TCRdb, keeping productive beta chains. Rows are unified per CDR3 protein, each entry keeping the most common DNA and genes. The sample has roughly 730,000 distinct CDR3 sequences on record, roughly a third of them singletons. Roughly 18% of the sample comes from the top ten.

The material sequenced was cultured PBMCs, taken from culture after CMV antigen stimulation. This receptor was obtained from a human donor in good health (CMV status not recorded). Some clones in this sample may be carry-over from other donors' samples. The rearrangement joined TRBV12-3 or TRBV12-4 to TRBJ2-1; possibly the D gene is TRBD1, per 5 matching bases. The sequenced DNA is TGTGCCAGCACCCTCCGTGGGGCTGAGCAGTTCTTC. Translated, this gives CASTLRGAEQFF.